Each of the 21 T cell receptor beta chains below was sequenced from the same sample in a study of spatial heterogeneity in lung cancer. TCRdb redid the calling of the 5' RACE reads with MiXCR, one entry per CDR3 protein. The sample lists a few thousand distinct CDR3 sequences, 6.5% to 8.5% seen once, with more than 35% in the top ten. Time point meaning: sample taken at primary tumor resection. Unsorted samples of tumor, nontumor lung or frozen PBMC had their whole RNA sequenced. Here the sequenced sample was normal lung tissue next to the tumor, taken at surgery. These receptors originate from a male donor with early-stage non-small cell lung cancer.

This clonotype is deemed medium-sized. This beta chain represents an off-target read in a library built for alpha chains; its size is of limited meaning. The chain uses TRBV7-8 and TRBJ2-5; 10 nucleotides agree with TRBD2. Trimming at V came to 1 base and at J to 2 bases, leaving 1 base not matched to a gene. Germline assignment: CDR1 SGHVS and CDR2 FQNEAQ. This CDR3 region has 15 residues. In DNA, the CDR3 is TGTGCCAGCAGCTTAGGGACTAGCGGTCAAGAGACCCAGTACTTC. This gives the protein CASSLGTSGQETQYF. Looking up the rest from reference TRBV7-8 and TRBJ2-5 gives the full variable domain: GAGVSQSPRYKVAKRGQDVALRCDPISGHVSLFWYQQALGQGPEFLTYFQNEAQLDKSGLPSDRFFAERPEGSVSTLKIQRTQQEDSAVYLCASSLGTSGQETQYFGPGTRLLVL.

Comment on this clonotype: The library was prepared for alpha chains; this beta chain is a stray read, so its frequency means little. This chain connects TRBV29-1 to TRBJ2-3, with TRBD1 identical over 8 bases. The V and J ends lost 6 bases and 3 bases, in that order; junction bases with no gene match: 11. The CDR3 totals 15 residues. Per the germline V gene, CDR1 is SQVTM and CDR2 is ANQGSEA. CDR3 sequence (DNA): TGCAGCGTGACAGGGGCCCAGGGGGGTACAGATACGCAGTATTTT. This translates into CSVTGAQGGTDTQYF.

Sample share makes this clonotype medium-sized. This beta chain is off target for a library built for alpha chains, so its abundance means little. The genes are TRBV9 and TRBJ2-7, with 10 bases that match TRBD2. Trimming removed 3 bases from V and 1 base from J; junction bases left unmatched: 16. The CDR3 sequence is 19 residues long. Germline assignment: CDR1 SGDLS and CDR2 YYNGEE. CDR3 sequence (DNA): TGTGCCAGCAGCGCCGATTCCGTAGCGGGAGGCCCCAAATCCTACGAGCAGTACTTC. This translates into CASSADSVAGGPKSYEQYF.

By proportion, this clonotype is medium-sized. The library was built for alpha chains, so this beta chain is an off-target read and its size means little. J is TRBJ2-1 and V is TRBV18; D is undetermined. V lost 1 base and J lost 8, with 9 bases in between. CDR1 KGHSH and CDR2 LQKENI come from the germline V gene. The CDR3 is made up of 13 amino acids. CDR3 nucleotide sequence: TGTGCCAGCTCACCACTCTCGGTACATGAGCAGTTCTTC. Translating gives CASSPLSVHEQFF.

This clonotype is labeled medium-sized. Within a library made for alpha chains, this beta chain is off target, and its count is uninformative. The chain carries TRBV29-1 and TRBJ1-1; no firm D call. With 3 bases removed from V and 2 bases from J, the gap between germline ends came to 7 bases. The germline V gene has CDR1 SQVTM and CDR2 ANQGSEA. The CDR3 is 12 amino acids. CDR3 sequence reads: CSVEPGNTEAFF. Here the CDR3 DNA reads TGCAGCGTTGAGCCGGGAAACACTGAAGCTTTCTTT.

This clonotype appeared a single time. The library was designed around alpha chains, so this beta chain is a stray read whose abundance carries little weight. Written as DNA, the CDR3 is TGTGCCAGCAGTGCCATTACGACGGATTCACCCCTCCACTTT. It yields the protein CASSAITTDSPLHF. The rearrangement joins TRBV28 to TRBJ1-6; D is undetermined. Trimming left V 5 bases short and J 8 bases short, with 13 bases between. CDR3 length: 14 amino acids. Germline V lookup: CDR1 MDHEN, CDR2 SYDVKM.

Ten or more counts support this clonotype. A library prepared for alpha chains yielded this beta chain as an off-target read; its size is of little meaning. This rearrangement joins TRBV2 to TRBJ1-1, with D unclear. The CDR3 runs 20 residues. Trimming took off 7 bases at V and 3 bases at J, with 33 bases between the two ends. Germline CDR1 is SNHLY and CDR2 is FYNNEI. The CDR3 DNA reads as TGTGCCAGCATGCGGGAGACAAAAATTTCATCCGGGGTAGCGGACACTGAAGCTTTCTTT. This sequence encodes CASMRETKISSGVADTEAFF.

Remarks on this clonotype: Because the library targeted alpha chains, this beta chain is an off-target read whose size means little. The rearrangement uses TRBV25-1 and TRBJ2-7; D not certain. Trimming stripped 4 bases from V and 6 bases from J, with 7 bases between. CDR1 is MGHDK and CDR2 is SYGVNS in the germline V gene. This CDR3 is 11 amino acids long. In nucleotides, the CDR3 is TGTGCCAGCAGTGTTAGAGGCGAGCAGTACTTC. This translates into CASSVRGEQYF.

This clonotype came up a few times. This beta chain is an unintended read in a library built for alpha chains; its size means little. This chain uses TRBV2 with TRBJ2-2; TRBD2 aligns across 8 bases. The CDR3 has 15 residues. Unmatched junction bases numbered 5, after V lost 2 bases and J lost 6 bases. Per the germline V gene, CDR1 is SNHLY and CDR2 is FYNNEI. CDR3 nucleotide sequence: TGTGCCAGCAGTGAAAGGACTAGCTTTCCCGGGGAGCTGTTTTTT. Protein product: CASSERTSFPGELFF.

This clonotype qualifies as medium-sized. This beta chain appears as a stray read in a library generated for alpha chains; its size is not informative. The chain employs TRBV10-3 and TRBJ2-1; 9 nucleotides agree with TRBD1. Trimming took 2 bases from V and 4 from J; bases not matched to a gene: 3. The CDR3 is 15 residues long. Germline lookup yields CDR1 ENHRY and CDR2 SYGVKD. CDR3 loop: CAISETGGPYNEQFF. CDR3 coding DNA: TGTGCCATCAGTGAGACAGGGGGCCCTTACAATGAGCAGTTCTTC.

By proportion, this clonotype is medium-sized (0.01 to 0.1%). This beta chain was picked up by a library intended for alpha chains and is off target, so its count carries little meaning. V is TRBV5-4 and J is TRBJ2-3; the D gene is possibly TRBD1 (6 bases). V lost 0 bases to trimming and J lost 6 bases, with 11 bases between them. The CDR3 spans 14 residues. Germline V CDR1 and CDR2: SGHNT, YYREEE (reference sequence). The CDR3 is CASSLGQELDTQYF. The DNA of the CDR3 is TGTGCCAGCAGCTTGGGACAGGAGTTGGATACGCAGTATTTT. The full variable domain, with the rest looked up from reference TRBV5-4 and TRBJ2-3, is ETGVTQSPTHLIKTRGQQVTLRCSSQSGHNTVSWYQQALGQGPQFIFQYYREEENGRGNFPPRFSGLQFPNYSSELNVNALELDDSALYLCASSLGQELDTQYFGPGTRLTVL.

This clonotype is labeled medium-sized. This beta chain is a stray read from a library made for alpha chains; its abundance is not meaningful. The V call is TRBV29-1, the J call TRBJ2-1; TRBD1 matches at 7 bases. The CDR3 runs 12 residues. The germline CDR1 and CDR2 sequences are SQVTM and ANQGSEA. V trimming: 7 bases; J trimming: 8 bases; junction bases outside the gene matches: 8. CDR3 sequence reads: CSAKTGTDEQFF. The CDR3 region has the DNA TGCAGCGCTAAGACAGGGACCGATGAGCAGTTCTTC.

This clonotype has ten or more counts. This beta chain is a stray sequence in a library constructed for alpha chains; its clone size is not meaningful. V and J are TRBV12-3 or TRBV12-4 and TRBJ2-6, with a possible D match to TRBD1 (5 bases). Trimming left V 0 bases short and J 0 bases short, with 6 bases between. The CDR3 consists of 16 residues. CDR3 region: CASSLADSSGANVLTF. The CDR3 DNA reads as TGTGCCAGCAGTTTAGCAGACAGCTCTGGGGCCAACGTCCTGACTTTC.

By its share, this clonotype is medium-sized (0.01 to 0.1%). This beta chain is an unintended read in a library built for alpha chains; its size means little. V gene TRBV2 combines with J gene TRBJ2-1; TRBD2 matches at 8 bases. The CDR3 covers 13 residues. CDR1 and CDR2 from the germline V gene are SNHLY and FYNNEI. Losses at the gene ends were 4 bases for V and 4 bases for J; bases not matched to a gene: 0. DNA for the CDR3: TGTGCCAGCAGTGGACTAGCGTACAATGAGCAGTTCTTC. This codes for CASSGLAYNEQFF.

This clonotype ranks as medium-sized. With the library built for alpha chains, this beta chain is off target and its frequency is not meaningful. This chain connects TRBV28 to TRBJ1-4; TRBD1 aligns across 9 bases. CDR1 and CDR2 from the germline V gene are MDHEN and SYDVKM. The CDR3 runs to 15 residues. V gave up 7 bases and J gave up 8 bases; unmatched junction bases: 11. Here the CDR3 DNA reads TGTGCCAGCACCATAGGGGGGACAGGGAGAGAAAAACTGTTTTTT. Protein sequence: CASTIGGTGREKLFF.

With respect to this clonotype: Within a library made for alpha chains, this beta chain is off target, and its count is uninformative. This chain uses TRBV28 with TRBJ2-7; the match to TRBD1 covers 10 bases. Trimming at V came to 4 bases and at J to 1 base, leaving 4 bases not matched to a gene. The CDR3 is 15 residues long. Germline V CDR1 and CDR2: MDHEN, SYDVKM. The CDR3 DNA follows: TGTGCCAGCAGTTACGGGGACAGGGGTTCCTACGAGCAGTACTTC. It yields the protein CASSYGDRGSYEQYF. The full variable domain, in which reference TRBV28 and TRBJ2-7 provide the parts outside the CDR3, is DVKVTQSSRYLVKRTGEKVFLECVQDMDHENMFWYRQDPGLGLRLIYFSYDVKMKEKGDIPEGYSVSREKKERFSLILESASTNQTSMYLCASSYGDRGSYEQYFGPGTRLTVT.

This clonotype is labeled as medium-sized. This beta chain is an unintended read in a library built for alpha chains; its size means little. The genes are TRBV12-3 or TRBV12-4 and TRBJ2-7; D call uncertain. V was cut by 5 bases and J by 5 bases, with 10 bases left in between. The CDR3 runs to 12 residues. The CDR3 loop reads CASSPTAHEQYF. The DNA for the CDR3 is TGTGCCAGCAGTCCGACTGCCCACGAGCAGTACTTC.

This clonotype was detected ten times or more. This beta chain came through as a stray read in a library set up for alpha chains, and its size says little. J is TRBJ2-7 and V is TRBV29-1; TRBD2 matches 7 bases. The V segment lost 7 bases and the J segment 0 bases; nucleotides outside the gene matches: 6. The CDR3 consists of 13 residues. Germline lookup yields CDR1 SQVTM and CDR2 ANQGSEA. The CDR3 bases are TGCAGCGCACAAGCGGGAAGCTCCTACGAGCAGTACTTC. It codes for CSAQAGSSYEQYF.

This clonotype is deemed medium-sized. This beta chain represents an off-target read in a library built for alpha chains; its size is of limited meaning. The genes are TRBV5-6 and TRBJ2-2, with 10 bases matching TRBD2. Germline V gives CDR1 SGHDT, CDR2 YYEEEE. The CDR3 spans 18 residues. V lost 4 bases, J lost 2 bases, and 11 bases stayed unmatched. CDR3 sequence reads: CASSRRLAGDLNTGELFF. CDR3 DNA sequence: TGTGCCAGCAGCCGGAGACTAGCGGGCGATCTTAACACCGGGGAGCTGTTTTTT.

By share, this clonotype ranks as medium-sized. The library was prepared for alpha chains; this beta chain is a stray read, so its frequency means little. This chain uses TRBV30 with TRBJ1-4; D not certain. The CDR3 is made up of 13 amino acids. Germline assignment: CDR1 GTSNPN and CDR2 SVGIG (reference sequence). Deletions cut 4 bases from V and 5 bases from J, with 11 bases between. CDR3 nucleotide sequence: TGTGCCTGGAACAGAGGAGGGAATGAAAAACTGTTTTTT. Amino acids: CAWNRGGNEKLFF.

This clonotype is classed as medium-sized. For a library built for alpha chains, this beta chain is a stray read; little rests on its size. The chain recombines TRBV7-9 with TRBJ2-5; TRBD1 might be the D (6 bases). The germline gives CDR1 SEHNR, CDR2 FQNEAQ (reference sequence). V lost 4 bases to trimming and J lost 0 bases, with 9 bases between them. The CDR3 has 14 amino acids. The DNA of the CDR3 is TGTGCCAGCAGCTCCCGGGACAACCAAGAGACCCAGTACTTC. Translated, it gives CASSSRDNQETQYF.